The 17 T cell receptor beta chains listed next were all sequenced from one sample in a study of blood T cell repertoires in COVID-19. Sequencing was performed with immunoSEQ multiplex PCR; in TCRdb, only in-frame clones are kept and a portion is missing. The sample records over 60,000 clones, roughly 92% being singletons. The specimen was peripheral blood. All receptors derive from a human donor in a cohort sampled during active COVID-19.

The chain has TRBV18 and TRBJ2-1; a possible D gene is TRBD2 (5 bases). V dropped 0 bases and J dropped 0 bases, with 6 bases sitting between them. The CDR3 has 15 amino acids. Germline V gives CDR1 KGHSH, CDR2 LQKENI. The CDR3 DNA sequence: TGTGCCAGCTCACCACCGGGGAGCTCCTACAATGAGCAGTTCTTC. It is translated as CASSPPGSSYNEQFF.

This clone was recorded once. This chain links TRBV7-2 with TRBJ1-1; D is perhaps TRBD1 (6 bases). The germline V gene encodes CDR1 SGHTA and CDR2 FQGNSA. The CDR3 covers 16 residues. V was clipped by 8 bases and J by 5 bases, with 24 bases between them. The CDR3 loop reads CASLTYTGTTETEAFF. CDR3 nucleotides: TGTGCCAGCCTCACCTATACAGGGACGACGGAAACTGAAGCTTTCTTT.

The rearrangement joins TRBV5-5 to TRBJ1-1, with D hard to call. The CDR3 consists of 16 residues. Trimming cost V 0 bases and J 6 bases, with 18 bases left between them. CDR1 and CDR2 from the germline V gene are SGHKS and YYEKEE (reference sequence). CDR3: CASSLVAPSFRPEAFF. CDR3 nucleotide sequence: TGTGCCAGCAGCTTGGTAGCCCCTTCTTTTAGACCTGAAGCTTTCTTT.

This chain uses TRBV7-2 with TRBJ1-2; 7 bases line up with TRBD1. The CDR3 is 14 residues long. Germline V CDR1 and CDR2: SGHTA, FQGNSA. Trimming cost V 5 bases and J 8 bases; bases outside gene matches: 11. Here the CDR3 reads CASSPTGSAFGYTF. In DNA, the CDR3 is TGTGCCAGCAGCCCGACAGGGTCGGCTTTCGGCTACACCTTC. The whole variable domain, remainder taken from reference TRBV7-2 and TRBJ1-2, is GAGVSQSPSNKVTEKGKDVELRCDPISGHTALYWYRQSLGQGLEFLIYFQGNSAPDKSGLPSDRFSAERTGGSVSTLTIQRTQQEDSAVYLCASSPTGSAFGYTFGSGTRLTVV.

The chain recombines TRBV19 with TRBJ1-1; 9 positions agree with TRBD1. The germline V gene has CDR1 LNHDA and CDR2 SQIVND (reference sequence). V was pared by 7 bases and J by 2 bases, with 8 bases of the junction left unmatched. This CDR3 has 15 amino acids. The CDR3 DNA follows: TGTGCCAGTAAGGTGGGGACAGGGAGAAACACTGAAGCTTTCTTT. Residues: CASKVGTGRNTEAFF.

The chain employs TRBV15 and TRBJ2-5; D is ambiguous. Per the germline V gene, CDR1 is LNHNV and CDR2 is YYDKDF (reference sequence). The CDR3 length is 13 residues. V was shortened by 8 bases and J by 2 bases, with 12 bases between the two germline ends. CDR3 region: CATLKFGQETQYF. CDR3 in DNA: TGTGCCACCTTAAAATTCGGTCAAGAGACCCAGTACTTC.

This clone was observed a handful of times. V usage is TRBV6-5 and J usage is TRBJ1-5, with TRBD1 matching over 8 bases. Looked up from germline, CDR1 is MNHEY and CDR2 is SVGAGI. With 6 bases clipped from V and 2 bases from J, the junction kept 6 bases outside the gene matches. CDR3 length equals 15 residues. The CDR3 nucleotides are TGTGCCAGCAGACCCGGGACAGGAGGCAATCAGCCCCAGCATTTT. Its protein product is CASRPGTGGNQPQHF.

This rearrangement joins TRBV6-1 to TRBJ1-5; D possibly corresponds to TRBD1 (6 bases). Germline CDR1 is MNHNS and CDR2 is SASEGT. V was trimmed by 1 base and J by 7 bases, leaving 11 bases between them. There are 14 residues in the CDR3. DNA of the CDR3: TGTGCCAGCAGTGAAGTCAGGGGCGGGCAGCCCCAGCATTTT. Translation gives CASSEVRGGQPQHF.

The rearrangement links TRBV7-2 to TRBJ1-1; weak D call: TRBD1 (6 bases). The CDR3 spans 15 residues. The V end was cut by 2 bases, the J end by 1 base, with 11 bases between. The germline V gene has CDR1 SGHTA and CDR2 FQGNSA. CDR3 sequence: CASSLQGPRNTEAFF. The CDR3 nucleotides are TGTGCCAGCAGCTTACAGGGGCCCAGGAACACTGAAGCTTTCTTT. Supplemented by reference TRBV7-2 and TRBJ1-1, the full variable domain reads GAGVSQSPSNKVTEKGKDVELRCDPISGHTALYWYRQSLGQGLEFLIYFQGNSAPDKSGLPSDRFSAERTGGSVSTLTIQRTQQEDSAVYLCASSLQGPRNTEAFFGQGTRLTVV.

The chain couples TRBV2 to TRBJ1-3; TRBD1 might be the D (5 bases). Germline lookup yields CDR1 SNHLY and CDR2 FYNNEI. The ends were cut back, 9 bases at V and 4 bases at J, with 19 bases in the middle. The CDR3 runs to 15 residues. Written as DNA, the CDR3 is TGTGCCAGGAGGCTAGAAGGGGCCCCCGGAAACACCATATATTTT. It is translated as CARRLEGAPGNTIYF.

The CDR3, as DNA: TGTGCCAGCAGACTCACAGATACGCAGTATTTT. It yields the protein CASRLTDTQYF. The rearrangement links TRBV28 to TRBJ2-3; no clear D. Germline CDR1 and CDR2: MDHEN and SYDVKM. CDR3 size: 11 residues. Trimming cost V 6 bases and J 2 bases, with 3 bases left between them.

The V call is TRBV7-2, the J call TRBJ2-5; D may be TRBD2 (5 bases). V was shortened by 1 base and J by 2 bases, with 8 bases between the two germline ends. Germline V gives CDR1 SGHTA, CDR2 FQGNSA. The CDR3 is 14 amino acids. This CDR3 is CASSLGTSQETQYF. In nucleotides, the CDR3 is TGTGCCAGCAGCTTAGGGACTTCGCAAGAGACCCAGTACTTC.

The chain combines TRBV19 with TRBJ2-5, with 7 nucleotides matching TRBD2. V gave up 3 bases and J gave up 5 bases; unmatched junction bases: 0. The CDR3 sequence is 12 residues long. Germline CDR1 LNHDA, CDR2 SQIVND (reference sequence). CDR3 protein: CASSMREETQYF. In nucleotides, the CDR3 is TGTGCCAGTAGTATGCGGGAGGAGACCCAGTACTTC. Full variable domain (missing parts from reference TRBV19 and TRBJ2-5): DGGITQSPKYLFRKEGQNVTLSCEQNLNHDAMYWYRQDPGQGLRLIYYSQIVNDFQKGDIAEGYSVSREKKESFPLTVTSAQKNPTAFYLCASSMREETQYFGPGTRLLVL.

The chain uses TRBV6-2 or TRBV6-3 and TRBJ2-7; D is unclear. CDR1 and CDR2 from the germline V gene are MNHEY and SVGEGT. The CDR3 contains 14 residues. V was cut by 2 bases and J by 0 bases, with 8 bases left in between. The CDR3 region is CASSYGQYSYEQYF. In nucleotides, the CDR3 is TGTGCCAGCAGTTACGGCCAGTACTCCTACGAGCAGTACTTC.

Comments on this clone: The same CDR3 arises from other DNA sequences in this sample as well. The chain has TRBV18 and TRBJ2-5; D is ambiguous. V was pared by 2 bases and J by 2 bases, with 6 bases between. This CDR3 is 13 amino acids long. From germline, CDR1 is KGHSH and CDR2 LQKENI. The CDR3 is CASSPGRQETQYF. Written as DNA, the CDR3 is TGTGCCAGCTCACCAGGGCGTCAAGAGACCCAGTACTTC.

The rearrangement joins TRBV21-1 to TRBJ2-7; the DNA was not compared with TRBD1, the D call given in the table. TRBV21-1 is noted as a pseudogene. The CDR3 is 16 amino acids. The CDR3 DNA follows: TGTGCCAGCAGCAAAGAGGGACAGGGCCCATTGGACGAGCAGTACTTC. This translates into CASSKEGQGPLDEQYF.

This sequence joins TRBV2 and TRBJ2-1, with TRBD2 matching over 11 bases. The germline gives CDR1 SNHLY, CDR2 FYNNEI. This CDR3 region has 14 residues. The trim removed 6 bases at V and 7 bases at J, leaving 5 bases unmatched. The CDR3 DNA reads as TGTGCCAGCAGGGGAACTAGCGGGAGTAATGAGCAGTTCTTC. It translates to CASRGTSGSNEQFF.